The clone carrying this TCR beta chain was observed a handful of times. In the original processing: Amplifying reference gene primers gave estimates of nucleated cell counts. The assay was immunoSEQ multiplex PCR, and TCRdb's table has in-frame clones only and misses some. V, J and clone size are taken as reported in that table, and D and trimming were inferred from the DNA itself. The table includes 200,000 to 300,000 clones, around 82% detected once. The data belong to a study of blood T cell repertoires in COVID-19. Study-level background: Both acute and convalescent COVID-19 samples were obtained from the United States, Italy and Spain.

The germline CDR1 and CDR2 sequences are SGHNT and YENEEA. Germline trimming cut 1 base from V and 8 bases from J; bases unmatched to any gene: 12. This CDR3 contains 17 residues. This clonotype was obtained from a woman aged 70-85 years with acute or convalescent COVID-19. The chain uses TRBV11-3 and TRBJ1-4, with 8 bases matching TRBD1. Source material: peripheral blood. As DNA, the CDR3 is TGTGCCAGCAGCTTAGCGTCGGGGGCAGGGGGCGAGGAAAAACTGTTTTTT. Residues: CASSLASGAGGEEKLFF.